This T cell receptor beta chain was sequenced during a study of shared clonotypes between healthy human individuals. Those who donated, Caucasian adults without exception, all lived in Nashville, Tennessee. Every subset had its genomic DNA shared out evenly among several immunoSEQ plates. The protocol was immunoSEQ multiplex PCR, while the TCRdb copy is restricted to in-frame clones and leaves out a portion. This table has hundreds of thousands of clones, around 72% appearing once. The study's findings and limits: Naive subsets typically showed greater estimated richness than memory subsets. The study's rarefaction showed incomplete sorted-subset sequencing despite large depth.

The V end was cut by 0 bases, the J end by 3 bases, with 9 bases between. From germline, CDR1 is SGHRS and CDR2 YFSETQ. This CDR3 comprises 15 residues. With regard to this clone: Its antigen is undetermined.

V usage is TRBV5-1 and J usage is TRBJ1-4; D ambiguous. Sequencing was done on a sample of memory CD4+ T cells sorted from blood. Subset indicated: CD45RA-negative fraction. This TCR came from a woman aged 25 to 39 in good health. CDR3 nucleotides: TGCGCCAGCAGCTTGGCCCTTGCGTCTAATGAAAAACTGTTTTTT. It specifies CASSLALASNEKLFF.